The following is a TCR beta chain sequence with its context. Its antigen is as yet unknown. At one of its ends the junction is not consistent with the germline gene, which may arise from a read error. This sample was included in a study of cytomegalovirus exposure and HLA in healthy donors. Study-level findings and limits: Later analysis placed DRB1 highest and HLA-C lowest in TCR association rates, which differed by HLA locus.

The CDR3 totals 13 residues. The germline V gene encodes CDR1 SGHAT and CDR2 FQNNGV. The study ran its PCR with 60 Vbeta and 13 Jbeta primers. TCRdb's copy holds only in-frame clones and misses some; the assay was immunoSEQ multiplex PCR. This repertoire shows about 200,000 clones, 82% found once; its top ten account for 6.5%. As for the donors, each was a healthy bone marrow donor. Though probably carrying unrecorded immune exposures, donors were nominally healthy at sampling. The sequencing input was PBMCs. This TCR was sampled from a woman aged 45-65 years in good health and CMV-seropositive. The rearrangement links TRBV11-2 to TRBJ2-1; a weak D match, TRBD2 (6 bases). The CDR3 bases are TGTGCCAGCTACGGGGGTAAGCACAATGGGCAGTTCTTC. This translates into CASYGGKHNGQFF.